This TCR beta chain was captured by sequencing in a study of metastatic and nonmetastatic thyroid tumors. TCRdb re-clonotyped the PCR reads through MiXCR. Among 50,000 or so clones listed, approximately 15% were seen once. The germline V gene encodes CDR1 SGHDT and CDR2 YYEEEE. This CDR3 spans 16 amino acids. The V end was cut by 1 base, the J end by 4 bases, with 15 bases between. This clone has at least ten counts. Ahead of thyroid surgery, no patient had received treatment of any kind. This chain uses TRBV5-6 with TRBJ2-1; D is undetermined. This receptor was taken from a female donor with papillary thyroid cancer or a benign thyroid nodule (not recorded which). Some clones in this sample may be carry-over from other donors' samples. Material for sequencing was blood. CDR3 residues: CASSLRQGSFYNEQFF. CDR3 in DNA: TGTGCCAGCAGCTTGAGGCAAGGATCATTTTACAATGAGCAGTTCTTC.